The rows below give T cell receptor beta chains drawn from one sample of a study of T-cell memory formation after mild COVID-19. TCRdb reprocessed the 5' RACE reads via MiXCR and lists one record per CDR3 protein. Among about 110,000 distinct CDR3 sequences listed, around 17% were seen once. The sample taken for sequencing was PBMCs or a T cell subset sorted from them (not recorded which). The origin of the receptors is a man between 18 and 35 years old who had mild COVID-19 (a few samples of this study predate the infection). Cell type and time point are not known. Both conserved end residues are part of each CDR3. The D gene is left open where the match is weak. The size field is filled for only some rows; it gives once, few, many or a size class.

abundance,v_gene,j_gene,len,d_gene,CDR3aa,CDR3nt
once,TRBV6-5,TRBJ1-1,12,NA,CASTNGDTEAFF,TGTGCCAGCACCAACGGGGACACTGAAGCTTTCTTT
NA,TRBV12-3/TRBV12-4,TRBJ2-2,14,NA,CASSLGRTSGELFF,TGTGCCAGCAGTTTAGGAAGGACGAGCGGGGAGCTGTTTTTT
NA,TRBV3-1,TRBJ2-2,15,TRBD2,CASSEGLANTGELFF,TGTGCCAGCAGCGAGGGACTAGCGAACACCGGGGAGCTGTTTTTT
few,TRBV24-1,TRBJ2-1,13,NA,CATSDWGYNEQFF,TGTGCCACCAGTGATTGGGGGTACAATGAGCAGTTCTTC
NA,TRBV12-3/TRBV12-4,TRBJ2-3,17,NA,CASSPPVGEPSTDTQYF,TGTGCCAGCAGTCCACCGGTGGGCGAGCCTAGCACAGATACGCAGTATTTT
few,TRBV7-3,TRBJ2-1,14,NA,CASSPRGSYNEQFF,TGTGCCAGCAGCCCCCGGGGGTCCTACAATGAGCAGTTCTTC
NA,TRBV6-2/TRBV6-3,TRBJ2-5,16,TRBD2,CASSYPRAGARKTQYF,TGTGCCAGCAGTTACCCTAGAGCGGGGGCAAGGAAGACCCAGTACTTC
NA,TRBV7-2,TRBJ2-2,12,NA,CATSPYSGELFF,TGTGCCACCAGCCCTTACTCCGGGGAGCTGTTTTTT
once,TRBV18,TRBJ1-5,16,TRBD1,CASSPRGQESNQPQHF,TGTGCCAGCTCACCTAGGGGACAGGAGAGCAATCAGCCCCAGCATTTT
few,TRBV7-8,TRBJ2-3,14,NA,CASSLGRDEDTQYF,TGTGCCAGCAGCTTAGGCAGGGATGAGGATACGCAGTATTTT
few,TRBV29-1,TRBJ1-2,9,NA,CSVYYGYTF,TGCAGCGTTTACTATGGCTACACCTTC
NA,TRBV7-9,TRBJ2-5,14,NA,CASSLRDHWETQYF,TGTGCCAGCAGCTTAAGGGATCATTGGGAGACCCAGTACTTC
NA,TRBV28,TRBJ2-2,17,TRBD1,CATKDLLRQGDTGELFF,TGTGCCACCAAGGATTTATTAAGACAGGGAGACACCGGGGAGCTGTTTTTT
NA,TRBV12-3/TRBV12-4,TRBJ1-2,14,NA,CASSLGAGRNGYTF,TGTGCCAGCAGTTTAGGGGCAGGGCGGAATGGCTACACCTTC
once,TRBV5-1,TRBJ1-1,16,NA,CASSLGGGVLNTEAFF,TGCGCCAGCAGCTTGGGGGGGGGAGTCCTTAACACTGAAGCTTTCTTT
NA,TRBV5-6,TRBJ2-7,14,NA,CASGLADSLFEQYF,TGTGCCAGCGGCCTGGCGGACAGCCTTTTTGAGCAGTACTTC
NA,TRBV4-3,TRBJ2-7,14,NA,CASSRTPQGYEQYF,TGCGCCAGCAGCCGGACCCCCCAGGGGTACGAGCAGTACTTC
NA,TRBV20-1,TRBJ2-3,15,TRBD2,CSAIGLAGAPDTQYF,TGCAGTGCTATCGGACTAGCGGGGGCTCCAGATACGCAGTATTTT
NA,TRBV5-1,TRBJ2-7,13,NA,CASHLDGAYEQYF,TGCGCCAGCCACCTCGACGGTGCCTACGAGCAGTACTTC
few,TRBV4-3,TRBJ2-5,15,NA,CASSQDFGVRETQYF,TGCGCCAGCAGCCAAGATTTCGGGGTACGAGAGACCCAGTACTTC
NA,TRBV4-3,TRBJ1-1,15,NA,CASSPHVQSFTEAFF,TGCGCCAGCAGCCCACACGTTCAGTCTTTCACTGAAGCTTTCTTT
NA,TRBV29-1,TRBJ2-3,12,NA,CSVGDSTDTQYF,TGCAGCGTTGGAGACAGCACAGATACGCAGTATTTT
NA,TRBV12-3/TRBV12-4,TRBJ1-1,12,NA,CASSWGNTEAFF,TGTGCCAGCAGTTGGGGGAACACTGAAGCTTTCTTT
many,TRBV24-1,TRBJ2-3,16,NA,CATSDSGTYDTDTQYF,TGTGCCACCAGTGATTCCGGGACTTACGACACAGATACGCAGTATTTT
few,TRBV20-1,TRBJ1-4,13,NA,CSARASLGEKLFF,TGCAGTGCTAGAGCGTCTCTCGGCGAAAAACTGTTTTTT
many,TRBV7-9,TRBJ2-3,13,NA,CASSLMGGDTQYF,TGTGCCAGCAGCTTAATGGGGGGAGATACGCAGTATTTT
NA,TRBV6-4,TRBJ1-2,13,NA,CASSDSMGMGYTF,TGTGCCAGCAGTGACTCGATGGGAATGGGCTACACCTTC
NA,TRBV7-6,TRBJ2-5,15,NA,CASSRDTGRQETQYF,TGTGCCAGCAGCCGTGACACAGGAAGACAAGAGACCCAGTACTTC
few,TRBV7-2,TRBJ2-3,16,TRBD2,CASSLLAGTGPDTQYF,TGTGCCAGCAGCTTACTAGCGGGCACGGGGCCAGATACGCAGTATTTT
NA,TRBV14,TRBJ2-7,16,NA,CASSQWGLRSSYEQYF,TGTGCCAGCAGCCAATGGGGACTTCGAAGCTCCTACGAGCAGTACTTC
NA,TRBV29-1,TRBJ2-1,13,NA,CSATNWVYNEQFF,TGCAGCGCCACGAACTGGGTCTACAATGAGCAGTTCTTC
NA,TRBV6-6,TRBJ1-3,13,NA,CASSSGRINTIYF,TGTGCCAGCAGTAGCGGTCGAATAAACACCATATATTTT
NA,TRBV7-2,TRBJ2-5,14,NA,CASSLMGGQETQYF,TGTGCCAGCAGCTTGATGGGGGGACAAGAGACCCAGTACTTC
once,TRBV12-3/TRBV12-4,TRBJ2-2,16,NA,CASSFRGGKNTGDLFF,TGTGCCAGCAGTTTCAGAGGGGGAAAGAACACCGGGGATCTGTTTTTT
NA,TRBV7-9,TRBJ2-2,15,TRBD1,CASSRTGGRTGELFF,TGTGCCAGCAGCAGGACAGGGGGCCGGACCGGGGAGCTGTTTTTT
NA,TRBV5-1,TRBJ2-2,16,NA,CASSSAYRSSPGELFF,TGCGCCAGCAGCTCAGCCTACAGGTCCTCGCCCGGGGAGCTGTTTTTT
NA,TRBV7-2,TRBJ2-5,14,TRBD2,CASSPPASGGAQYF,TGTGCCAGCAGCCCCCCGGCTAGCGGGGGGGCGCAGTACTTC
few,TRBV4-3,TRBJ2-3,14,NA,CASSLRGATDTQYF,TGCGCCAGCAGCCTCCGTGGGGCAACAGATACGCAGTATTTT
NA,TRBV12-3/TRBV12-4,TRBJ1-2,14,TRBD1,CASRNYRGQGGYTF,TGTGCCAGCAGGAATTACAGGGGGCAAGGAGGCTACACCTTC
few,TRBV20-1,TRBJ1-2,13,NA,CSARRYNLYGYTF,TGCAGTGCTAGACGATACAATTTATATGGCTACACCTTC
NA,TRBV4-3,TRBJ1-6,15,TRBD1,CASSQRGQGNSPLHF,TGCGCCAGCAGCCAAAGGGGACAGGGGAATTCACCCCTCCACTTT
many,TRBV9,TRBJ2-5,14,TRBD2,CASSVAGGYETQYF,TGTGCCAGCAGCGTGGCGGGGGGCTATGAGACCCAGTACTTC
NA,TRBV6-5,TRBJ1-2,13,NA,CASRAQIRYGYTF,TGTGCCAGCAGGGCGCAGATACGCTATGGCTACACCTTC
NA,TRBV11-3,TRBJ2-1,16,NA,CASSLGQGRYYNEQFF,TGTGCCAGCAGCTTAGGGCAGGGGCGATACTACAATGAGCAGTTCTTC
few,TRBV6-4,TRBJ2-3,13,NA,CASSDSWGTAQYF,TGTGCCAGCAGTGACTCCTGGGGAACGGCGCAGTATTTT
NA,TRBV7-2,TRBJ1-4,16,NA,CASSWAGWATNEKLFF,TGTGCCAGCAGCTGGGCAGGCTGGGCTACTAATGAAAAACTGTTTTTT
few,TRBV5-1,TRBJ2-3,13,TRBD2,CASSDGGTDTQYF,TGCGCCAGCAGCGACGGGGGGACAGATACGCAGTATTTT
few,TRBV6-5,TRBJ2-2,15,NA,CASSTRQINTGELFF,TGTGCCAGCAGTACCCGACAGATTAACACCGGGGAGCTGTTTTTT